This T cell receptor beta chain derives from a study of OX40 agonist ivuxolimab in advanced cancers. Autoimmune disease history or systemic immunosuppression excluded patients. Unmatched junction bases numbered 2, after V lost 0 bases and J lost 1 base. The germline gives CDR1 SGHDN, CDR2 FVKESK. CDR3 length equals 15 residues. Profiled with immunoSEQ multiplex PCR; TCRdb holds only in-frame clones, not every one. The data hold 20,000 to 25,000 clones, with around 78% observed a single time. The specimen was CD4+ or CD8+ T cells sorted from blood, collected in a trial of the OX40 agonist ivuxolimab. This TCR was sampled from an adult with an advanced solid tumor such as melanoma, head and neck, liver or kidney cancer. The rearrangement joins TRBV14 to TRBJ2-5; TRBD1 aligns across 7 bases. CDR3 sequence: CASSQEGQTQETQYF. The CDR3 DNA is TGTGCCAGCAGCCAAGAGGGACAGACCCAAGAGACCCAGTACTTC. Full variable domain (remainder filled in from reference TRBV14 and TRBJ2-5): EAGVTQFPSHSVIEKGQTVTLRCDPISGHDNLYWYRRVMGKEIKFLLHFVKESKQDESGMPNNRFLAERTGGTYSTLKVQPAELEDSGVYFCASSQEGQTQETQYFGPGTRLLVL.